The 28 T cell receptor beta chains below come from one sample, sequenced in a study of glioma-infiltrating T cells after dendritic cell vaccination. Time point here: after dendritic cell vaccination, including at tumor progression/relapse. Generated by immunoSEQ multiplex PCR, the TCRdb table keeps only in-frame clones and is missing some. The sample lists about 76,000 clones, around 87% occurring once. Sequenced here: blood, sampled after dendritic cell vaccination. The receptors stem from a human donor with glioblastoma.

The rearrangement uses TRBV7-2 and TRBJ2-6; TRBD2 matches at 9 bases. Germline CDR1 and CDR2: SGHTA and FQGNSA. The junction had 8 bases not matched to a gene; V was cut back by 2 bases and J by 3 bases. The CDR3 is made up of 18 amino acids. The CDR3 sequence is CASSLLGGRALGANVLTF. The CDR3, as DNA: TGTGCCAGCAGCTTACTAGGCGGGAGGGCCCTTGGGGCCAACGTCCTGACTTTC.

This chain connects TRBV6-5 to TRBJ2-6, with a tentative D call TRBD2 (6 bases). Germline V lookup: CDR1 MNHEY, CDR2 SVGAGI. The CDR3 length is 16 residues. The V end lost 0 bases, the J end lost 2 bases, and 8 bases lay between the germline ends. CDR3 loop: CASSYSGGAGANVLTF. DNA of the CDR3: TGTGCCAGCAGTTACTCAGGCGGGGCTGGGGCCAACGTCCTGACTTTC.

The rearrangement links TRBV19 to TRBJ2-1, with no clear D. Germline values: CDR1 LNHDA, CDR2 SQIVND (reference sequence). The CDR3 sequence is 13 residues long. V was cut by 10 bases and J by 1 base, with 11 bases left in between. CDR3 loop: CATTVGSYNEQFF. The CDR3 region has the DNA TGTGCCACCACAGTAGGTTCCTACAATGAGCAGTTCTTC.

The chain couples TRBV20-1 to TRBJ2-7; D remains unclear. The CDR3 is 11 residues long. Per the germline V gene, CDR1 is DFQATT and CDR2 is SNEGSKA (reference sequence). V was shortened by 7 bases and J by 4 bases, with 11 bases between the two germline ends. The CDR3 DNA sequence: TGCAGTGATCCCGCCGGGTACGAGCAGTACTTC. It specifies CSDPAGYEQYF.

The CDR3 region has the DNA TGTGCCAGCAGCCCCAGGTTAGGAACTGAAGCTTTCTTT. Translating it yields CASSPRLGTEAFF. The chain links TRBV11-1 to TRBJ1-1, with no clear D. Germline-derived CDR1 and CDR2 are SGHAT and FQDESV (reference sequence). This CDR3 has 13 amino acids. Trimming shortened V by 5 bases and J by 5 bases, and 12 bases separated the two germline ends.

The sample holds one count of this clone. The chain joins TRBV2 to TRBJ2-7; D not certain. CDR1 and CDR2 (germline): SNHLY, FYNNEI. V dropped 2 bases and J dropped 0 bases, with 8 bases sitting between them. The CDR3 has 14 residues. Here the CDR3 reads CASSEYSNSYEQYF. Written as DNA, the CDR3 is TGTGCCAGCAGTGAATATAGCAACTCCTACGAGCAGTACTTC. The variable domain in full, with the rest retrieved from reference TRBV2 and TRBJ2-7, is EPEVTQTPSHQVTQMGQEVILRCVPISNHLYFYWYRQILGQKVEFLVSFYNNEISEKSEIFDDQFSVERPDGSNFTLKIRSTKLEDSAMYFCASSEYSNSYEQYFGPGTRLTVT.

J is TRBJ1-1 and V is TRBV6-6; weak D call: TRBD1 (6 bases). Trimming stripped 5 bases from V and 1 base from J, with 14 bases between. The CDR3 has 15 residues. Germline assignment: CDR1 MNHNY and CDR2 SVGAGI (reference sequence). Written as DNA, the CDR3 is TGTGCCAGCAGTCGACAGGCTAGACAGAACACTGAAGCTTTCTTT. Translation gives CASSRQARQNTEAFF.

V usage is TRBV6-1 and J usage is TRBJ1-1, with D perhaps matching TRBD1 (6 bases). Germline V CDR1 and CDR2: MNHNS, SASEGT. This CDR3 has 14 residues. V was clipped by 5 bases and J by 3 bases, with 13 bases between them. The CDR3 DNA is TGTGCCAGCAGTTTACAGGGAAAGTACACTGAAGCTTTCTTT. It translates to CASSLQGKYTEAFF.

The gene calls are TRBV19 and TRBJ2-7, with D uncertain. V shed 7 bases and J shed 7 bases, with 17 bases lying between them. The CDR3 has 13 amino acids. Germline CDR1 LNHDA, CDR2 SQIVND (reference sequence). The CDR3 sequence is CASTNPAAGEQYF. In nucleotides, the CDR3 is TGTGCCAGTACCAACCCAGCAGCCGGGGAGCAGTACTTC.

The chain recombines TRBV5-1 with TRBJ2-1, with a tentative D call TRBD2 (5 bases). The V end lost 3 bases, the J end lost 1 base, and 14 bases lay between the germline ends. CDR3 length: 16 residues. Germline V gene sequence: CDR1 SGHRS, CDR2 YFSETQ. The CDR3 DNA reads TGCGCCAGCAGCTCCCTGCTAGCCGATTCCTACAATGAGCAGTTCTTC. Translation: CASSSLLADSYNEQFF. The variable domain in full, completed from reference TRBV5-1 and TRBJ2-1, reads KAGVTQTPRYLIKTRGQQVTLSCSPISGHRSVSWYQQTPGQGLQFLFEYFSETQRNKGNFPGRFSGRQFSNSRSEMNVSTLELGDSALYLCASSSLLADSYNEQFFGPGTRLTVL.

By sample fraction, this clone is medium-sized. The V and J genes are TRBV19 and TRBJ2-1; 11 bases are shared with TRBD2. The length of the CDR3 is 15 residues. The germline gives CDR1 LNHDA, CDR2 SQIVND (reference sequence). Trimming at V came to 5 bases and at J to 5 bases, leaving 5 bases not matched to a gene. The DNA for the CDR3 is TGTGCCAGTAGTGACCGACTAGCGGGAAACAATGAGCAGTTCTTC. It yields the protein CASSDRLAGNNEQFF.

The genes are TRBV4-3 and TRBJ1-2, with 7 bases identical to TRBD1. The germline gives CDR1 LGHNA, CDR2 YSLEER. V shed 0 bases, J shed 3 bases, and the junction held 10 bases outside the gene matches. This CDR3 contains 17 residues. CDR3 loop: CASSQDSGAGGYYGYTF. In DNA, the CDR3 is TGCGCCAGCAGCCAAGATTCGGGCGCAGGGGGTTACTATGGCTACACCTTC.

This clone occurred once. The V gene is TRBV19, the J gene TRBJ2-7; TRBD1 matches at 7 bases. V lost 5 bases to trimming and J lost 4 bases; unmatched junction nucleotides: 5. There are 13 residues in the CDR3. Germline lookup yields CDR1 LNHDA and CDR2 SQIVND (reference sequence). The CDR3 protein is CASSPGTAYEQYF. CDR3 DNA sequence: TGTGCCAGTAGTCCCGGGACAGCTTACGAGCAGTACTTC.

This rearrangement joins TRBV11-3 to TRBJ2-7; 13 bases are a match to TRBD2. The CDR3 has 16 amino acids. The V gene end was trimmed by 4 bases and the J gene end by 6 bases; junction bases not matched to a gene: 9. Looked up from germline, CDR1 is SGHNT and CDR2 is YENEEA. Here the CDR3 reads CASSSSRLAGGGEQYF. DNA of the CDR3: TGTGCCAGCAGCTCCTCCAGACTAGCGGGAGGAGGCGAGCAGTACTTC.

The chain is built from TRBV5-1 and TRBJ2-2, with 11 bases identical to TRBD1. The CDR3 has 15 amino acids. The germline V gene has CDR1 SGHRS and CDR2 YFSETQ. The V gene end was trimmed by 4 bases and the J gene end by 5 bases; junction bases not matched to a gene: 4. The CDR3 bases are TGCGCCAGCAGCACAGGGACAGGGGGGACCGGGGAGCTGTTTTTT. It specifies CASSTGTGGTGELFF. The whole variable domain, filled in from reference TRBV5-1 and TRBJ2-2, reads KAGVTQTPRYLIKTRGQQVTLSCSPISGHRSVSWYQQTPGQGLQFLFEYFSETQRNKGNFPGRFSGRQFSNSRSEMNVSTLELGDSALYLCASSTGTGGTGELFFGEGSRLTVL.

J is TRBJ1-2 and V is TRBV6-1; 9 bases align to TRBD1. Germline V gene data show CDR1 as MNHNS and CDR2 as SASEGT. This CDR3 contains 14 residues. V shed 10 bases, J shed 4 bases, and the junction held 10 bases outside the gene matches. The CDR3 nucleotides are TGTGCCATCCGGGAACAGGGGGCTGGCTATGGCTACACCTTC. Residues: CAIREQGAGYGYTF.

CDR3 loop: CASSSQAFYGYTF. CDR3 nucleotides: TGTGCCAGCAGCTCACAGGCTTTCTATGGCTACACCTTC. This chain links TRBV11-2 with TRBJ1-2, with D possibly TRBD1 on 5 matching bases. This CDR3 is 13 amino acids long. The ends were cut back, 4 bases at V and 4 bases at J, with 10 bases in the middle. The V gene's germline CDR1 is SGHAT and CDR2 FQNNGV.

The chain combines TRBV6-4 with TRBJ1-4; 11 bases align to TRBD1. With V trimmed by 5 bases and J by 7 bases, 3 bases remained unmatched. Germline loops: CDR1 MRHNA, CDR2 SNTAGT. The CDR3 covers 14 residues. The CDR3 sequence is CASSPGTGGEKLFF. The CDR3 nucleotides read TGTGCCAGCAGTCCCGGGACAGGGGGTGAAAAACTGTTTTTT.

The chain carries TRBV7-9 and TRBJ1-2; D is perhaps TRBD1 (6 bases). Germline assignment: CDR1 SEHNR and CDR2 FQNEAQ (reference sequence). V was trimmed by 5 bases and J by 4 bases, leaving 11 bases between them. CDR3 length equals 13 residues. The CDR3 here is CASSPGAGYGYTF. The DNA of the CDR3 is TGTGCCAGCAGCCCAGGGGCAGGCTATGGCTACACCTTC. The whole variable domain, remainder taken from reference TRBV7-9 and TRBJ1-2, is DTGVSQNPRHKITKRGQNVTFRCDPISEHNRLYWYRQTLGQGPEFLTYFQNEAQLEKSRLLSDRFSAERPKGSFSTLEIQRTEQGDSAMYLCASSPGAGYGYTFGSGTRLTVV.

This chain connects TRBV11-2 to TRBJ1-2; tentatively, D is TRBD1 (6 bases). Trimming pared 1 base from V and 4 bases from J, leaving 13 bases between. The CDR3 is 15 residues long. CDR1 and CDR2 from the germline V gene are SGHAT and FQNNGV. The chain's CDR3 is CASSLGSDRLYGYTF. For the CDR3, the DNA is TGTGCCAGCAGCTTAGGCTCAGACAGGCTCTATGGCTACACCTTC. Full variable domain (rest looked up from reference TRBV11-2 and TRBJ1-2): EAGVAQSPRYKIIEKRQSVAFWCNPISGHATLYWYQQILGQGPKLLIQFQNNGVVDDSQLPKDRFSAERLKGVDSTLKIQPAKLEDSAVYLCASSLGSDRLYGYTFGSGTRLTVV.

The J gene is TRBJ1-5, the V gene TRBV6-4; D may be TRBD1 (5 bases). Per germline, CDR1 MRHNA and CDR2 SNTAGT. Trimming removed 6 bases at V and 7 bases at J, with 10 bases between. There are 12 residues in the CDR3. CDR3 residues: CASRSGRQPQHF. The CDR3 region has the DNA TGTGCCAGCAGGTCAGGGCGACAGCCCCAGCATTTT.

The chain combines TRBV6-5 with TRBJ2-2; tentatively, D is TRBD1 (5 bases). The germline V gene has CDR1 MNHEY and CDR2 SVGAGI. The germline V and J ends were trimmed by 0 bases and 7 bases, with 9 bases remaining between them. The CDR3 runs 14 residues. CDR3 amino acids: CASSYSPQGGELFF. CDR3 nucleotides: TGTGCCAGCAGTTACTCGCCCCAGGGCGGGGAGCTGTTTTTT.

This chain connects TRBV30 to TRBJ2-7, with 7 bases aligning to TRBD1. This CDR3 has 17 amino acids. Germline V gene data show CDR1 as GTSNPN and CDR2 as SVGIG (reference sequence). Losses at the gene ends were 3 bases for V and 2 bases for J; bases not matched to a gene: 16. For the CDR3, the DNA is TGTGCCTGGAGAGACAGGGTTATGGGCCTTGGGCCCTACGAGCAGTACTTC. Protein: CAWRDRVMGLGPYEQYF.

The rearrangement links TRBV5-1 to TRBJ2-1; D gene ambiguous. V gave up 4 bases and J gave up 6 bases, with 11 bases separating them. This CDR3 contains 13 residues. CDR1 SGHRS and CDR2 YFSETQ come from the germline V gene. Here the CDR3 DNA reads TGCGCCAGCAGCGTCTTAGTTGGCAATGAGCAGTTCTTC. As protein: CASSVLVGNEQFF.

The rearrangement uses TRBV4-1 and TRBJ2-7; 9 bases align to TRBD1. Germline trimming cut 5 bases from V and 3 bases from J; bases unmatched to any gene: 8. Looked up from germline, CDR1 is MGHRA and CDR2 is YSYEKL. CDR3 length equals 15 residues. The CDR3 region has the DNA TGCGCCAGCAGCGAGGGACAGGGAGAATTCTACGAGCAGTACTTC. Translated, it gives CASSEGQGEFYEQYF.

This clone was counted between two and nine times. V is TRBV7-6 and J is TRBJ2-7; TRBD1 matches at 9 bases. The CDR3 sequence is 16 residues long. The germline CDR1 and CDR2 sequences are SGHVS and FNYEAQ. The trim removed 5 bases at V and 2 bases at J, leaving 10 bases unmatched. CDR3 protein: CASSLASGTGPYEQYF. The CDR3 DNA reads TGTGCCAGCAGCCTTGCCTCCGGGACAGGGCCCTACGAGCAGTACTTC.

The chain combines TRBV5-8 with TRBJ2-2; D is possibly TRBD1 (6 bases). Trimming removed 5 bases from V and 2 bases from J, with 13 bases in between. This CDR3 has 15 amino acids. In germline, CDR1 is SGHTS, CDR2 YDEGEE. The CDR3 is CASRLGTRNTGELFF. CDR3 sequence (DNA): TGTGCCAGCAGACTCGGGACACGTAACACCGGGGAGCTGTTTTTT.

A single count supports this clone. This chain joins TRBV5-1 and TRBJ1-6, with D possibly TRBD1 on 6 matching bases. V dropped 2 bases and J dropped 6 bases, with 15 bases sitting between them. There are 16 residues in the CDR3. Germline CDR1 reads SGHRS; CDR2 reads YFSETQ. The CDR3 loop reads CASSFTGNGINSPLHF. The CDR3 DNA reads TGCGCCAGCAGCTTTACAGGGAATGGGATTAATTCACCCCTCCACTTT.